This TCR beta chain was documented in a study of blood T cell repertoires in COVID-19 (dated by TCRdb to about 2020). Describing the broader study: Samples from collaborators originated in the United States, Italy and Spain and spanned both the acute and convalescent phases of COVID-19. The dataset comprised deeply sampled blood TCRbeta repertoires from subjects exposed to, actively infected with, or recovered from COVID-19. A de-identified subject ID, COVID-19 status, age in years and sex were almost always included in the sample metadata. The prospective study material was composed of cDNA or gDNA derived from T cells, B-cell-depleted T cells, or PBMCs. The repertoires were released in a freely available public database meant as a resource for research on the immune response to SARS-CoV-2. HLA class I and class II types, where available, came from metadata supplied by the sample provider rather than from assay-based typing. Samples came from the ongoing ImmuneRACE study (first 160 participants) plus 1,254 subjects from 6 global collaborators. Points the paper makes about the study in general: Clinical and demographic metadata were provided uncurated, with the amount varying by source and participant.

The germline V and J ends show losses of 9 bases and 9 bases respectively, and no gene match explains 9 bases of the junction. The CDR3 goes from the cysteine to the phenylalanine over 12 residues. The only DNA kept is the CDR3, 36 bases in frame from the first base. The CDR1 and CDR2 encoded by the germline V gene are MDHEN and SYDVKM. Collaborating institutions collected whole blood in K2EDTA tubes following their own protocols. Collaborator samples were shipped for TCRbeta analysis as frozen whole blood, isolated PBMCs, or DNA extracted from either sample type. This clone appeared a few times. What antigen it recognizes has not been identified. No much larger clonotype is one base removed from it; base qualities were not supplied. The immunoSEQ Assay, a bias-controlled multiplex PCR, was used to amplify TCRbeta CDR3 regions from genomic DNA. From the authors' description of their analysis: The number of nucleated cells in each sample was estimated from the amplification of reference gene primers within the assay. To quantify the absolute abundance of each unique TCRbeta CDR3 rearrangement, sequence reads were collapsed and filtered. For each sample, productive Simpson clonality was calculated as the square root of Simpson's diversity index across productive rearrangements. The table comes from immuneACCESS by way of TCRdb, which keeps in-frame sequences with V and J called. Part of the clones is missing from these tables; in studies checked, under half for an unresolved V gene and the rest for unknown reasons. V and J calls and clone size come straight from that table; D and trimming were deduced from the DNA. The sample table shows some 110,000 clones, and about four fifths are seen once. The biggest ten clones account for 15% to 20% of the sample.

This TCR derives from a man between 60 and 75 years old with active or convalescent COVID-19. The sequenced sample was peripheral blood. In this chain, TRBV28 is recombined with TRBJ2-7; 9 nucleotides in the junction match TRBD1. The CDR3 reads as follows: CASGTGPTGQYF. In nucleotides, the sequence is TGTGCCAGTGGGACAGGGCCGACTGGGCAGTACTTC.